A single sample gave rise to the 22 T cell receptor beta chains below, sequenced in a study of blood T cell repertoires in COVID-19. Data came from immunoSEQ multiplex PCR; TCRdb stores just in-frame clones and leaves some out. The table has 200,000 to 300,000 clones, more than 70% seen once. The sequenced sample was peripheral blood. These receptors were obtained from a woman aged 45 to 65 with acute or convalescent COVID-19.

This clone was counted once. Additional DNA sequences in this sample encode the identical CDR3. The rearrangement links TRBV5-1 to TRBJ2-2, with TRBD1 matching over 8 bases. The CDR3 consists of 15 residues. V dropped 4 bases and J dropped 1; count of bases not matched to a gene: 3. Germline loops: CDR1 SGHRS, CDR2 YFSETQ. The DNA of the CDR3 is TGCGCCAGCAGCCTAGGACAGGGGAACACCGGGGAGCTGTTTTTT. This sequence encodes CASSLGQGNTGELFF.

The chain uses TRBV19 and TRBJ2-7; D is ambiguous. The germline V and J ends were trimmed by 3 bases and 4 bases, with 16 bases remaining between them. CDR3 length: 15 amino acids. Germline V lookup: CDR1 LNHDA, CDR2 SQIVND (reference sequence). CDR3: CASSISPQAPYEQYF. The CDR3, as DNA: TGTGCCAGTAGTATTTCCCCCCAGGCCCCGTACGAGCAGTACTTC.

The chain couples TRBV15 to TRBJ1-5, with D perhaps matching TRBD1 (5 bases). The length of the CDR3 is 14 residues. Germline-derived CDR1 and CDR2 are LNHNV and YYDKDF (reference sequence). V lost 3 bases and J 3 bases, leaving 9 bases between the germline ends. DNA of the CDR3: TGTGCCACCAGCAGCCAGGGTACCAATCAGCCCCAGCATTTT. It codes for CATSSQGTNQPQHF.

The chain combines TRBV5-1 with TRBJ1-3; D might be TRBD1 (6 bases). This CDR3 has 15 amino acids. Germline CDR1 reads SGHRS; CDR2 reads YFSETQ. V was trimmed by 4 bases and J by 4 bases, leaving 15 bases between them. The CDR3 nucleotides read TGCGCCAGCAGCACGCAGGGGTTACCCGGAAACACCATATATTTT. Its translation is CASSTQGLPGNTIYF.

The genes are TRBV3-1 (or the pseudogene TRBV3-2) and TRBJ2-3, with a tentative D call TRBD2 (7 bases). The germline V gene has CDR1 LGHDT and CDR2 YNNKEL (reference sequence). The CDR3 loop spans 17 amino acids. Trimming stripped 1 base from V and 0 bases from J, with 14 bases between. The DNA for the CDR3 is TGTGCCAGCAGCCAAGCGGGGGGCGGGTGGAGCACAGATACGCAGTATTTT. This sequence encodes CASSQAGGGWSTDTQYF.

The chain uses TRBV7-9 and TRBJ1-1; D is ambiguous. Germline loops: CDR1 SEHNR, CDR2 FQNEAQ (reference sequence). Trimming cost V 4 bases and J 0 bases, with 12 bases left between them. The CDR3 totals 15 residues. The CDR3 spells CASSSPQEMNTEAFF. Here the CDR3 DNA reads TGTGCCAGCAGCTCCCCGCAAGAGATGAACACTGAAGCTTTCTTT.

V gene TRBV9 combines with J gene TRBJ1-2; D call uncertain. The germline gives CDR1 SGDLS, CDR2 YYNGEE. The ends were cut back, 0 bases at V and 4 bases at J, with 13 bases in the middle. The CDR3 runs 15 residues. CDR3 region: CASSVDPATSYGYTF. In DNA, the CDR3 is TGTGCCAGCAGCGTAGACCCGGCGACAAGCTATGGCTACACCTTC.

The chain recombines TRBV28 with TRBJ1-6, with 9 bases matching TRBD1. This CDR3 contains 14 residues. Germline V gene data show CDR1 as MDHEN and CDR2 as SYDVKM. The V segment lost 3 bases and the J segment 9 bases; nucleotides outside the gene matches: 3. Written as DNA, the CDR3 is TGTGCCAGCAGTTTTGGGGACAGGGTTTCACCCCTCCACTTT. Protein product: CASSFGDRVSPLHF. Combining the CDR3 with reference TRBV28 and TRBJ1-6 gives the whole variable domain DVKVTQSSRYLVKRTGEKVFLECVQDMDHENMFWYRQDPGLGLRLIYFSYDVKMKEKGDIPEGYSVSREKKERFSLILESASTNQTSMYLCASSFGDRVSPLHFGNGTRLTVT.

The chain couples TRBV7-3 to TRBJ2-1, with 8 bases identical to TRBD2. V trimming: 5 bases; J trimming: 8 bases; junction bases outside the gene matches: 11. The germline V gene has CDR1 SGHTA and CDR2 FQGTGA. This CDR3 region has 15 residues. The chain's CDR3 is CASSPPGLEFHEQFF. The CDR3 DNA sequence: TGTGCCAGCAGCCCGCCGGGACTAGAGTTCCATGAGCAGTTCTTC.

The chain carries TRBV6-5 and TRBJ2-2, with D perhaps matching TRBD1 (6 bases). V was trimmed by 3 bases and J by 8 bases, leaving 13 bases between them. The CDR3 is made up of 14 amino acids. Germline V gene sequence: CDR1 MNHEY, CDR2 SVGAGI. CDR3 protein: CASSYQGQTGELFF. The DNA of the CDR3 is TGTGCCAGCAGTTATCAAGGACAGACAGGGGAGCTGTTTTTT.

The genes are TRBV6-2 or TRBV6-3 and TRBJ1-6; maybe TRBD1 (5 bases). Trimming took 2 bases from V and 1 from J, leaving 15 bases between them. The CDR3 covers 18 residues. The germline V gene has CDR1 MNHEY and CDR2 SVGEGT. CDR3 sequence reads: CASSYVPQGISYNSPLHF. The CDR3 nucleotides are TGTGCCAGCAGTTACGTTCCGCAGGGCATATCCTATAATTCACCCCTCCACTTT.

As regards this clone: Additional DNA sequences in this sample encode the identical CDR3. The chain employs TRBV18 and TRBJ1-1; D unresolved. The CDR3 spans 13 residues. Germline lookup yields CDR1 KGHSH and CDR2 LQKENI. Trimming pared 3 bases from V and 3 bases from J, leaving 8 bases between. The CDR3 nucleotides read TGTGCCAGCTCACCGAGCGGGGACACTGAAGCTTTCTTT. Its protein is CASSPSGDTEAFF.

The chain recombines TRBV27 with TRBJ2-7; D might be TRBD1 (6 bases). This CDR3 contains 13 residues. Germline CDR1 is MNHEY and CDR2 is SMNVEV (reference sequence). Trimming pared 5 bases from V and 3 bases from J, leaving 11 bases between. The CDR3 DNA is TGTGCCAGCAGTACACAGGGCGGCTACGAGCAGTACTTC. Its protein is CASSTQGGYEQYF.

J is TRBJ2-2 and V is TRBV10-3, with 8 bases that match TRBD1. Trimming removed 3 bases from V and 2 bases from J; junction bases left unmatched: 5. Germline V gene sequence: CDR1 ENHRY, CDR2 SYGVKD. CDR3 length: 16 amino acids. CDR3 sequence reads: CAISEWDRTNTGELFF. For the CDR3, the DNA is TGTGCCATCAGTGAATGGGACAGGACAAACACCGGGGAGCTGTTTTTT.

The chain's CDR3 is CASSVRSGTSTDTQYF. CDR3 nucleotides: TGTGCCAGCAGTGTTCGAAGCGGGACTAGCACAGATACGCAGTATTTT. The V and J genes are TRBV6-1 and TRBJ2-3; 7 bases map to TRBD2. The V gene's germline CDR1 is MNHNS and CDR2 SASEGT. The V segment lost 4 bases and the J segment 0 bases; nucleotides outside the gene matches: 7. This CDR3 has 16 amino acids.

This chain connects TRBV7-2 to TRBJ1-3; D might be TRBD1 (5 bases). Looked up from germline, CDR1 is SGHTA and CDR2 is FQGNSA. V lost 5 bases to trimming and J lost 3 bases, with 11 bases between them. This CDR3 has 14 amino acids. CDR3 sequence (DNA): TGTGCCAGCAGCCCGCAGGGATTTGGAAACACCATATATTTT. Residues: CASSPQGFGNTIYF. Together with reference TRBV7-2 and TRBJ1-3, the CDR3 gives the full variable domain: GAGVSQSPSNKVTEKGKDVELRCDPISGHTALYWYRQSLGQGLEFLIYFQGNSAPDKSGLPSDRFSAERTGGSVSTLTIQRTQQEDSAVYLCASSPQGFGNTIYFGEGSWLTVV.

This chain connects TRBV28 to TRBJ1-1; D might be TRBD1 (5 bases). CDR1 and CDR2 (germline): MDHEN, SYDVKM. The length of the CDR3 is 12 residues. V was clipped by 2 bases and J by 11 bases, with 12 bases between them. The CDR3 here is CASSLLRVKAFF. The DNA of the CDR3 is TGTGCCAGCAGTTTACTCAGGGTGAAGGCTTTCTTT.

The chain is built from TRBV25-1 and TRBJ2-6; 7 positions agree with TRBD2. This CDR3 contains 13 residues. V lost 7 bases to trimming and J lost 9 bases; unmatched junction nucleotides: 6. The germline gives CDR1 MGHDK, CDR2 SYGVNS. CDR3 amino acids: CASTGGLGNVLTF. CDR3 bases: TGTGCCAGCACGGGAGGTCTGGGCAACGTCCTGACTTTC.

This chain joins TRBV30 and TRBJ1-2; the match to TRBD1 covers 8 bases. This CDR3 has 14 residues. V dropped 1 base and J dropped 7; count of bases not matched to a gene: 8. CDR1 and CDR2 from the germline V gene are GTSNPN and SVGIG (reference sequence). The CDR3 DNA reads TGTGCCTGGAGTGAATGGACAGGGAGGGGTGGCTACACCTTC. Translated, it gives CAWSEWTGRGGYTF.

This sequence joins TRBV20-1 and TRBJ2-1, with TRBD2 identical over 9 bases. From germline, CDR1 is DFQATT and CDR2 SNEGSKA (reference sequence). With 3 bases clipped from V and 10 bases from J, the junction kept 10 bases outside the gene matches. The CDR3 runs 14 residues. CDR3 loop: CSASQAGGPKEQFF. The CDR3 nucleotides are TGCAGTGCTAGTCAAGCGGGAGGCCCGAAGGAGCAGTTCTTC.

This chain links TRBV5-1 with TRBJ2-7, with D perhaps matching TRBD1 (6 bases). Between the trimmed V and J ends, which lost 0 bases and 3 bases, there was a span of 10 bases. From germline, CDR1 is SGHRS and CDR2 YFSETQ. The CDR3 loop spans 14 amino acids. CDR3 sequence reads: CASSLDGQIYEQYF. The CDR3, as DNA: TGCGCCAGCAGCTTGGATGGACAGATCTACGAGCAGTACTTC. Variable domain in full (rest from reference TRBV5-1 and TRBJ2-7): KAGVTQTPRYLIKTRGQQVTLSCSPISGHRSVSWYQQTPGQGLQFLFEYFSETQRNKGNFPGRFSGRQFSNSRSEMNVSTLELGDSALYLCASSLDGQIYEQYFGPGTRLTVT.

The chain employs TRBV27 and TRBJ1-2; tentative D call: TRBD1 (5 bases). The germline gives CDR1 MNHEY, CDR2 SMNVEV (reference sequence). This CDR3 has 13 residues. Trimming stripped 4 bases from V and 5 bases from J, with 11 bases between. The CDR3: CASSSAAGYGYTF. The CDR3 coding sequence is TGTGCCAGCAGTTCTGCGGCAGGGTATGGCTACACCTTC.